Below, 14 T cell receptor beta chains from the same sample are listed, as sequenced in a study of CD8 T cells in ankylosing spondylitis (dated by TCRdb to the late 2010s). The library was produced with 5' RACE. The sequencing machine was an Illumina HiSeq 2500. The public reads were quality trimmed at Q25 with fastp and then assembled into clones with MiXCR by TCRdb, keeping productive beta chains. Rows merge per CDR3 protein into single entries with the most common DNA and genes. The sample data list roughly 91,000 distinct CDR3 sequences, and over 6.5% of these were observed just once. 9.9% of the sample comes from the top ten. The sample comprised blood, either unsorted or a sorted T cell fraction (not recorded which). The receptors here all came from a male donor with ankylosing spondylitis or in good health (not recorded which).

This clonotype was detected many times. V is TRBV20-1 and J is TRBJ1-4, with D hard to call. Germline loops: CDR1 DFQATT, CDR2 SNEGSKA (reference sequence). Trimming removed 6 bases from V and 10 bases from J, with 21 bases in between. The CDR3 spans 14 residues. The CDR3 DNA is TGCAGTGCGCATCGGCCCGGCGGGTTCGGAAAACTGTTTTTT. Translation gives CSAHRPGGFGKLFF.

This clonotype has at least ten counts. A junction boundary mismatches the germline segment, possibly from a read error. The chain joins TRBV3-1 to TRBJ2-7, with D possibly matching TRBD1 (6 bases). This CDR3 spans 18 amino acids. CDR1 is LGHDT, CDR2 YNNKEL, per germline (reference sequence). The CDR3 DNA reads TGTGCCAGCAGCAAAGATCTTATTGGAGACAGGAGCTCCTACGAGCAGTACTTC. This gives the protein CASSKDLIGDRSSYEQYF.

This sequence joins TRBV5-6 and TRBJ2-3, with 7 positions matching TRBD2. V lost 4 bases, J lost 0 bases, and 8 bases stayed unmatched. The CDR3 covers 16 residues. The germline V gene has CDR1 SGHDT and CDR2 YYEEEE. The CDR3 nucleotides read TGTGCCAGCAGCCCCATGCTAGCGGCGAGCACAGATACGCAGTATTTT. This translates into CASSPMLAASTDTQYF.

At least ten counts were recorded for this clonotype. This chain links TRBV18 with TRBJ2-1; D call uncertain. V was trimmed by 6 bases and J by 14 bases, leaving 26 bases between them. Germline-derived CDR1 and CDR2 are KGHSH and LQKENI. The CDR3 is 15 residues long. The CDR3 spells CASSQSWREDRWEFF. The CDR3, as DNA: TGTGCCAGCTCCCAATCTTGGCGAGAAGATCGCTGGGAGTTCTTC.

This clonotype was detected ten times or more. The genes are TRBV20-1 and TRBJ1-5; D remains unclear. The V end lost 0 bases, the J end lost 3 bases, and 3 bases lay between the germline ends. The CDR3 runs to 12 residues. The germline V gene encodes CDR1 DFQATT and CDR2 SNEGSKA (reference sequence). CDR3 nucleotides: TGCAGTGCTAGAGATGTCAATCAGCCCCAGCATTTT. It is translated as CSARDVNQPQHF.

At least ten counts were recorded for this clonotype. The V call is TRBV12-3 or TRBV12-4, the J call TRBJ2-2, with 9 bases that match TRBD1. Trimming took 6 bases from V and 0 from J; bases not matched to a gene: 5. There are 16 residues in the CDR3. This chain's CDR3 is CASRTGQGTNTGELFF. In nucleotides, the CDR3 is TGTGCCAGCAGAACAGGACAGGGGACGAACACCGGGGAGCTGTTTTTT.

There are many counts of this clonotype. V and J are TRBV5-1 and TRBJ2-5; D uncertain. V was cut by 1 base and J by 4 bases, with 5 bases left in between. This CDR3 spans 12 amino acids. Germline V gene sequence: CDR1 SGHRS, CDR2 YFSETQ. The CDR3 here is CASSLLAETQYF. DNA of the CDR3: TGCGCCAGCAGCTTGCTGGCAGAGACCCAGTACTTC.

Many counts were recorded for this clonotype. The rearrangement joins TRBV7-8 to TRBJ2-1; D is possibly TRBD2 (6 bases). V was clipped by 5 bases and J by 7 bases, with 18 bases between them. CDR3 length equals 15 residues. Per germline, CDR1 SGHVS and CDR2 FQNEAQ. CDR3 in amino acids: CASSPSRSGWNEQFF. The DNA of the CDR3 is TGTGCCAGCAGCCCCTCCCGGAGCGGGTGGAATGAGCAGTTCTTC.

The J gene is TRBJ2-3, the V gene TRBV7-2, with 10 bases identical to TRBD2. After removal of 5 bases from V and 5 bases from J, the junction contained 7 bases not matched to a gene. The length of the CDR3 is 15 residues. CDR1 and CDR2 (germline): SGHTA, FQGNSA. CDR3 region: CASSPSGTSVDTQYF. The CDR3 DNA sequence: TGTGCCAGCAGCCCCTCCGGGACTAGCGTAGATACGCAGTATTTT.

This clonotype was seen at least ten times. V and J are TRBV20-1 and TRBJ2-7; 11 nucleotides agree with TRBD1. Per germline, CDR1 DFQATT and CDR2 SNEGSKA (reference sequence). The CDR3 is made up of 16 amino acids. Germline trimming cut 0 bases from V and 3 bases from J; bases unmatched to any gene: 7. The CDR3 region has the DNA TGCAGTGCTAGAGATTCTATGGGACAGGGGGTCTACGAGCAGTACTTC. It encodes CSARDSMGQGVYEQYF.

This clonotype was recorded at least ten times. V gene TRBV7-2 combines with J gene TRBJ1-5; no firm D call. This CDR3 contains 15 residues. Germline V gene data show CDR1 as SGHTA and CDR2 as FQGNSA. V lost 1 base, J lost 2 bases, and 9 bases lay in between. The CDR3, as DNA: TGTGCCAGCAGCTTAGTAGGATCGGGCAATCAGCCCCAGCATTTT. Amino acids: CASSLVGSGNQPQHF.

This clonotype was recorded many times. The chain is built from TRBV12-3 or TRBV12-4 and TRBJ1-5; D ambiguous. The ends were cut back, 0 bases at V and 9 bases at J, with 12 bases in the middle. This CDR3 has 14 residues. CDR3 coding DNA: TGTGCCAGCAGTTTAGCGAGCGCTCAAGGGCCCCAGCATTTT. Protein product: CASSLASAQGPQHF.

This clonotype was counted a few times. This sequence joins TRBV3-1 and TRBJ2-6; a possible D gene is TRBD1 (5 bases). V was cut by 4 bases and J by 6 bases, with 13 bases left in between. CDR3 length: 15 residues. Germline CDR1 LGHDT, CDR2 YNNKEL (reference sequence). The CDR3 here is CASSPRGYVANVLTF. CDR3 nucleotide sequence: TGTGCCAGCAGCCCTAGGGGTTATGTGGCCAACGTCCTGACTTTC.

There are many counts of this clonotype. V gene TRBV25-1 combines with J gene TRBJ2-2; D remains unclear. The V end was cut by 1 base, the J end by 0 bases, with 6 bases between. The CDR3 is 15 residues long. CDR1 MGHDK and CDR2 SYGVNS come from the germline V gene. The CDR3 reads CASSEWTANTGELFF. The CDR3 bases are TGTGCCAGCAGTGAATGGACGGCGAACACCGGGGAGCTGTTTTTT.